This T cell receptor (beta chain) was found in a study of blood T cell repertoires in COVID-19. Turning to the study itself: Material from acute and convalescent COVID-19 was sourced from the United States, Italy and Spain. T cells, B-cell-depleted T cells, or PBMCs provided the cDNA or gDNA that served as material.

Only in-frame clones appear in the TCRdb table, and some are missing; sequencing was by immunoSEQ multiplex PCR. The repertoire holds around 65,000 clones, with approximately 80% as singletons. CDR3 length: 17 amino acids. With 5 bases removed from V and 7 bases from J, the gap between germline ends came to 23 bases. Germline V CDR1 and CDR2: MRHNA, SNTAGT. This chain uses TRBV6-4 with TRBJ2-2; D is possibly TRBD2 (7 bases). Sequencing was performed on peripheral blood. The receptor comes from a man in his 70s with acute or convalescent COVID-19. The CDR3 DNA sequence: TGTGCCAGCAGTCCCTCTCTATGGGGGGGGGCGATCGGGGAGCTGTTTTTT. Translation gives CASSPSLWGGAIGELFF.